The TCR beta chain under discussion was sequenced for a study of cytomegalovirus exposure and HLA in healthy donors. Study-wide results and limits: The study listed under 200 cytomegalovirus-associated TCR beta chains. Most TCR sequences were seen very rarely across donors, but some public TCRs occurred in many.

The CDR3 has 17 amino acids. With V trimmed by 0 bases and J by 0 bases, 0 bases remained unmatched. CDR1 and CDR2 (germline): MRHNA, SNTAGT. The table came from immunoSEQ multiplex PCR; TCRdb's copy has only in-frame clones and leaves some out. The repertoire holds fewer than 100,000 clones, roughly 94% seen once, with less than 2.5% in the top ten. In regard to this clone: The antigen is unknown.

The receptor was isolated from a woman aged 18 to 35 in good health and CMV-seronegative. The rearrangement uses TRBV6-4 and TRBJ2-6; the match to TRBD1 covers 9 bases. Sequenced: PBMCs. The CDR3 is CASSDSTGGSGANVLTF. The CDR3 DNA is TGTGCCAGCAGTGACTCGACAGGGGGCTCTGGGGCCAACGTCCTGACTTTC.